This T cell receptor (beta chain) came from a study of blood T cell repertoires in COVID-19. Overall study: COVID-19 samples from acute and convalescent phases originated in the United States, Italy and Spain. T cells, B-cell-depleted T cells, or PBMCs provided the cDNA or gDNA that served as material.

With 0 bases clipped from V and 0 bases from J, the junction kept 10 bases outside the gene matches. Germline values: CDR1 MNHEY, CDR2 SMNVEV (reference sequence). CDR3 size: 18 residues. The method was immunoSEQ multiplex PCR; TCRdb's version includes in-frame clones alone and lacks a portion of them. The sample carries over 200,000 clones, about 85% recorded once. Allocation to cohorts depended on clinical history reported by the participants. Donors of Cohort 3 who recovered were those that had two negative PCRs, clearance, or symptom resolution. The sequenced sample was PBMCs or T cells enriched from blood (not recorded which). The V call is TRBV27, the J call TRBJ2-7, with 8 bases aligning to TRBD1. This TCR came from a young man who had recovered from COVID-19. This CDR3 is CASSLSPPRQGASYEQYF. The CDR3 DNA is TGTGCCAGCAGTTTATCGCCCCCCCGGCAGGGGGCCTCCTACGAGCAGTACTTC.